The clone carrying this T cell receptor (beta chain) was detected a few times. The antigen remains undetermined. TCRdb reprocessed the 5' RACE reads with MiXCR, giving one entry per CDR3 protein. In the table there are some 660,000 distinct CDR3 sequences, about 9.4% of which are singletons. The junction had 13 bases not matched to a gene; V was cut back by 1 base and J by 0 bases. The germline V gene has CDR1 LGHNA and CDR2 YNFKEQ. This CDR3 is built from 20 residues. This record belongs to a study of identical twins. Regarding the study as a whole: Invariant T cells like MAIT and iNKT could partly confound the zero-insertion analyses. The authors drew conclusions from cross-sectional statistical analysis rather than following the same donors.

These data were also filed under a second study, of yellow fever vaccine responses in identical twins.

The TCR sequence derives from a woman aged 18-29 years in good health. The chain combines TRBV4-2 with TRBJ2-4; 9 bases fit TRBD2. Sample: PBMCs. CDR3: CASSQVAGLAGQLAKNIQYF. Written as DNA, the CDR3 is TGTGCCAGCAGCCAAGTGGCTGGGCTAGCGGGACAACTAGCCAAAAACATTCAGTACTTC.